These T cell receptor beta chains were read from a single sample in a study of regulatory T cells in long-lasting Graves disease. A single record per CDR3 protein comes from TCRdb applying MiXCR to the multiplex PCR reads. The data show a few hundred thousand distinct CDR3 sequences, about a quarter seen once. The sequences come from peripheral blood mononuclear cells (PBMCs), collected when the disease was refractory, from a patient treated with antithyroid drugs. These receptors all stem from a female donor with Graves disease. Both conserved end residues are part of each CDR3. A D gene is named only where the DNA matches it firmly. Clone size is shown for a subset of rows, as once, few, many or a class of expanded clone.

d_gene | j_gene | abundance | v_gene | CDR3nt | CDR3aa
TRBD1 | TRBJ1-2 | . | TRBV12-3/TRBV12-4 | TGTGCCAGCAGCTCCGGGACAGGGGGCGAGGGCTATGGCTACACCTTC | CASSSGTGGEGYGYTF
. | TRBJ2-7 | . | TRBV20-1 | TGCAGTGCTCGCGGCCCTGGGGGGCAGTACTTC | CSARGPGGQYF
TRBD2 | TRBJ2-1 | . | TRBV12-3/TRBV12-4 | TGTGCCAGCAGTTTAGGGGCGGGACTAGTAGACAATGAGCAGTTCTTC | CASSLGAGLVDNEQFF
. | TRBJ1-2 | many | TRBV2 | TGTGCCAGCAGACAGTCCAACTATGGCTACACCTTC | CASRQSNYGYTF
. | TRBJ2-2 | . | TRBV30 | TGTGCCTGGAGTGCTCGACAGTTCGCGAACACCGGGGAGCTGTTTTTT | CAWSARQFANTGELFF
TRBD1 | TRBJ1-1 | few | TRBV12-3/TRBV12-4 | TGTGCCAGCAGTTTAGTTTTCAGGGGGCGAGGTGAAGCTTTCTTT | CASSLVFRGRGEAFF
. | TRBJ2-7 | many | TRBV6-5 | TGTGCCAGCAGTTACTCCCCAGGGCGCTACGAGCAGTACTTC | CASSYSPGRYEQYF
. | TRBJ2-7 | few | TRBV11-2 | TGTGCCAGCAGCCCTGGCTCGCGGGACCTCTCCCACGAGCAGTACTTC | CASSPGSRDLSHEQYF
. | TRBJ2-7 | . | TRBV30 | TGTGCCTGGAGTTCTGGACCCTACGAGCAGTACTTC | CAWSSGPYEQYF
. | TRBJ2-2 | few | TRBV7-2 | TGTGCCAGCAGCTGGGACTCGAACACCGGGGAGCTGTTTTTT | CASSWDSNTGELFF
TRBD2 | TRBJ2-4 | . | TRBV13 | TGTGCCAGCAGCTTACTTGACCCTAGCGGCATCAAAAACATTCAGTACTTC | CASSLLDPSGIKNIQYF
. | TRBJ1-1 | . | TRBV7-2 | TGTGCCAGCAGGTCGAAAACTGAAGCTTTCTTT | CASRSKTEAFF
. | TRBJ1-1 | . | TRBV19 | TGTGCCAGTAATGGGGGCGCGACTGAAGCTTTCTTT | CASNGGATEAFF
TRBD1 | TRBJ1-5 | many | TRBV15 | TGTGCCACCAGCACCGGGACAGGGGCGAGTCAGCCCCAGCATTTT | CATSTGTGASQPQHF
TRBD2 | TRBJ2-3 | . | TRBV29-1 | TGCAGCGGTAGTTTGTGGGAGGGCCTAGGAGATACGCAGTATTTT | CSGSLWEGLGDTQYF
TRBD2 | TRBJ2-7 | . | TRBV3-1 | TGTGCCAGCAGCCAAGGTGCAGCGGGAGGGTACGAGCAGTACTTC | CASSQGAAGGYEQYF
TRBD1 | TRBJ2-1 | . | TRBV28 | TGTGCCAGCAGTACTAGGGACAGGGGGCCTGGCAATGAGCAGTTCTTC | CASSTRDRGPGNEQFF
TRBD1 | TRBJ2-5 | many | TRBV19 | TGTGCCAGTAGCACAACAGGTACAGGGGGCGTAAAGACCCAGTACTTC | CASSTTGTGGVKTQYF
TRBD1 | TRBJ1-6 | few | TRBV30 | TGTGCCTGGAGTGGGACAGGGGGAAGTAGTTCCTATAATTCACCCCTCCACTTT | CAWSGTGGSSSYNSPLHF
. | TRBJ2-7 | many | TRBV2 | TGTGCCAGCAGAGGACTGTCCTACGAGCAGTACTTC | CASRGLSYEQYF
TRBD1 | TRBJ2-7 | once | TRBV28 | TGTGCCAGCAGTTTCCCAGGGACAGGGGGTTCCTACGAGCAGTACTTC | CASSFPGTGGSYEQYF
. | TRBJ1-1 | . | TRBV3-1 | TGTGCCAGCAGCCAAGACGCGCTGAAAGGACAGATGAACACTGAAGCTTTCTTT | CASSQDALKGQMNTEAFF
TRBD1 | TRBJ1-3 | . | TRBV20-1 | TGCAGTGCTCCGGACAGGGAGGAAGGAAACACCATATATTTT | CSAPDREEGNTIYF